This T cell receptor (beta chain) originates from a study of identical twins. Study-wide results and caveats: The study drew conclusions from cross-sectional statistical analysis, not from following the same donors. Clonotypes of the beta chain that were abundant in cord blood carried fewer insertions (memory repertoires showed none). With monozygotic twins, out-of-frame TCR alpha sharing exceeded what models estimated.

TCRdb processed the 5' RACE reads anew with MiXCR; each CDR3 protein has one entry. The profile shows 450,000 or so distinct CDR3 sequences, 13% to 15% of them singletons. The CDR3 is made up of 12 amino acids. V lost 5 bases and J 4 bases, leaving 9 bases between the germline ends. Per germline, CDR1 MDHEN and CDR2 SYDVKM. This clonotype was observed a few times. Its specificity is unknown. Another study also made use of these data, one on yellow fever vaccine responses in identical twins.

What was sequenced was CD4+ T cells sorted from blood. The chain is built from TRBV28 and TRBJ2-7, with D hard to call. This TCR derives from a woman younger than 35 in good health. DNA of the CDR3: TGTGCCAGCAGTCCCAATCTATACGAGCAGTACTTC. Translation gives CASSPNLYEQYF.